This is a list of T cell receptor beta chains from one sample in a study of T cells in Graves' hyperthyroidism and ophthalmopathy. TCRdb recomputed calls from the multiplex PCR reads with MiXCR, one row per CDR3 protein. The table shows 450,000 to 500,000 distinct CDR3 sequences, with about 22% occurring only once. Sequenced input: blood. Source of these receptors: a woman between 65 and 79 years old with Graves' ophthalmopathy. CDR3s include the opening cysteine and the closing phenylalanine or tryptophan.

V gene: TRBV15
J gene: TRBJ1-4
CDR3 protein: CATREYNEKLFF

V gene: TRBV6-1
J gene: TRBJ1-2
CDR3 protein: CASRSPGTSDYTF

V gene: TRBV18
J gene: TRBJ2-1
CDR3 protein: CASSPQGGRTNEQFF

V gene: TRBV5-1
J gene: TRBJ1-6
CDR3 protein: CASSAGTANSPLHF

V gene: TRBV5-6
J gene: TRBJ2-3
CDR3 protein: CASSLGLGLDTQYF

V gene: TRBV9
J gene: TRBJ2-1
CDR3 protein: CASSLTSGSSDEQFF

V gene: TRBV11-2
J gene: TRBJ2-5
CDR3 protein: CASSLVYGSQETQYF

V gene: TRBV24-1
J gene: TRBJ2-1
CDR3 protein: CATSDTGTGKRNEQFF

V gene: TRBV13
J gene: TRBJ1-1
CDR3 protein: CASSLQGTNTEAFF

V gene: TRBV9
J gene: TRBJ2-3
CDR3 protein: CASSRRDRVPDTQYF

V gene: TRBV10-3
J gene: TRBJ2-1
CDR3 protein: CAIGTSGSVHEQFF

V gene: TRBV30
J gene: TRBJ2-7
CDR3 protein: CASTLAGGEEQYF

V gene: TRBV30
J gene: TRBJ1-2
CDR3 protein: CAWSVLRHGYTF

V gene: TRBV6-1
J gene: TRBJ2-1
CDR3 protein: CASRPSGRKNNEQFF

V gene: TRBV4-1
J gene: TRBJ2-5
CDR3 protein: CASSQDLGGGRAPETQYF

V gene: TRBV6-2/TRBV6-3
J gene: TRBJ2-3
CDR3 protein: CASSPYREYGPDTQYF

V gene: TRBV7-9
J gene: TRBJ1-5
CDR3 protein: CASSFGGADQPQHF

V gene: TRBV4-1
J gene: TRBJ2-5
CDR3 protein: CASSHKVRETQYF

V gene: TRBV5-1
J gene: TRBJ1-6
CDR3 protein: CASSFDNYNSPLHF

V gene: TRBV28
J gene: TRBJ1-4
CDR3 protein: CASSPSTPGTGPEKLFF

V gene: TRBV5-1
J gene: TRBJ2-3
CDR3 protein: CASSLHGIGTDTQYF

V gene: TRBV7-8
J gene: TRBJ2-7
CDR3 protein: CASSFPLSEQYF

V gene: TRBV30
J gene: TRBJ1-1
CDR3 protein: CAWAPGPRDYTEAFF

V gene: TRBV12-3/TRBV12-4
J gene: TRBJ2-3
CDR3 protein: CASSFAGAVTDTQYF

V gene: TRBV6-1
J gene: TRBJ1-3
CDR3 protein: CASTPGQSGNTIYF

V gene: TRBV20-1
J gene: TRBJ2-2
CDR3 protein: CSARRQTINTGELFF

V gene: TRBV15
J gene: TRBJ2-5
CDR3 protein: CATSRDRLQGIAQYF